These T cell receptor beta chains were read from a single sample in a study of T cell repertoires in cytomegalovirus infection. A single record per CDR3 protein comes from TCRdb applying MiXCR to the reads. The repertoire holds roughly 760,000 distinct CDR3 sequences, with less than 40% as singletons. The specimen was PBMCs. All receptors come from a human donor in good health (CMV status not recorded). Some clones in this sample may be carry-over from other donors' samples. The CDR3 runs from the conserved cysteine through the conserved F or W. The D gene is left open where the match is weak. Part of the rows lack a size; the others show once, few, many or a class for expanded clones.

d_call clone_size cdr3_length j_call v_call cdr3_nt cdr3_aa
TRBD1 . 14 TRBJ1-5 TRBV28 TGTGCCAGCATGATAACAGGGGGATTTCAGCCCCAGCATTTT CASMITGGFQPQHF
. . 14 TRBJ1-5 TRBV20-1 TGCAGTGCGCCACAGGTCCCAGGCGATCAGCCCCAGCATTTT CSAPQVPGDQPQHF
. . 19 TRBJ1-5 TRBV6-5 TGTGCCAGCAGTTACTATATAGGGCTACGACAGGCCCCAAATCAGCCCCAGCATTTT CASSYYIGLRQAPNQPQHF
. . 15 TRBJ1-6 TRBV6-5 TGTGCCAGCAGTTCAGGACAGTACTATAATTCACCCCTCCACTTT CASSSGQYYNSPLHF
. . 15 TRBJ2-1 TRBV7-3 TGTGCCAGCAGCTTAGTGGGGAAGAGGGACAATGAGCAGTTCTTC CASSLVGKRDNEQFF
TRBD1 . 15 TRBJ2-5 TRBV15 TGTGCCACCTGGACAGGGCGACCGGAAGACGAGACCCAGTACTTC CATWTGRPEDETQYF
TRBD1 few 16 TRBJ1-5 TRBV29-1 TGCAGCGTTAAGCTATCGGGACAGCTCAGCAATCAGCCCCAGCATTTT CSVKLSGQLSNQPQHF
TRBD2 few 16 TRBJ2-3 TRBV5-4 TGTGCCAGCAGCCAAATTAGCGGGAGTGGCACAGATACGCAGTATTTT CASSQISGSGTDTQYF
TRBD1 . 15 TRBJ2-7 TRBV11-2 TGTGCCAGCAGCTCCGGGGGACAGGGGTACTACGAGCAGTACTTC CASSSGGQGYYEQYF
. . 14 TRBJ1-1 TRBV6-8 TGTGCCAGCAGTTACGATCCCGGATGCACTGAAGCTTTCTTT CASSYDPGCTEAFF
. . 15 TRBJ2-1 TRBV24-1 TGTGCCACCAGTGCGGCCAGGGCTTCCTACAATGATCAGTTCTTC CATSAARASYNDQFF
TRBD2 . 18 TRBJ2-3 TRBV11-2 TGTGCCAGCAGCTTATTAAGGACTAGCGGCCGGAGCACAGATACGCAGTATTTT CASSLLRTSGRSTDTQYF